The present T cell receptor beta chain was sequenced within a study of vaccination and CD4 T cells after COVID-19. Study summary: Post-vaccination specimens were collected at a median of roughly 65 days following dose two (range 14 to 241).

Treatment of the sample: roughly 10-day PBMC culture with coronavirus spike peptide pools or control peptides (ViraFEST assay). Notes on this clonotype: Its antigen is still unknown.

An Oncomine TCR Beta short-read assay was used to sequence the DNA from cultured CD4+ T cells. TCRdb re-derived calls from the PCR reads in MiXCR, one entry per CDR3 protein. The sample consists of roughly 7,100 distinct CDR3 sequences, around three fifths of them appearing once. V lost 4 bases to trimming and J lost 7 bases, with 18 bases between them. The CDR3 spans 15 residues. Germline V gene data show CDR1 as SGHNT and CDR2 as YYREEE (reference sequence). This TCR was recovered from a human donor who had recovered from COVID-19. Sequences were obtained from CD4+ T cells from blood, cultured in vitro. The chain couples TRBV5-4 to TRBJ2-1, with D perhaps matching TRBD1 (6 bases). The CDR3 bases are TGTGCCAGCAGCCCCACCGGGACCCAGGGGAATGAGCAGTTCTTC. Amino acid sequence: CASSPTGTQGNEQFF.